Listed below are T cell receptor beta chains from one sample, sequenced in a study of tumor-infiltrating lymphocytes in primary liver carcinoma. Each CDR3 protein is one row after TCRdb ran MiXCR on the multiplex PCR reads. The repertoire holds about 320,000 distinct CDR3 sequences, with nearly 60% as singletons. Sequenced sample: peripheral blood. The receptors here all came from a woman younger than 45 with primary liver carcinoma and hepatitis B virus infection. The CDR3 runs from the conserved cysteine through the conserved F or W. A D gene is named only where the DNA matches it firmly. Only some rows state a clone size, as once, few, many or a class for expanded clones.

len,abundance,v_gene,d_gene,j_gene,CDR3aa,CDR3nt
14,many,TRBV12-3/TRBV12-4,NA,TRBJ1-5,CASSLLGGNQPQHF,TGTGCCAGCAGTTTATTGGGGGGCAATCAGCCCCAGCATTTT
15,many,TRBV4-1,TRBD1,TRBJ1-4,CASSTQGPIREKLFF,TGCGCCAGCAGCACACAGGGGCCAATTCGCGAAAAACTGTTTTTT
14,NA,TRBV4-2,NA,TRBJ2-2,CTSSQVPDTGELFF,TGTACCAGCAGCCAAGTTCCGGACACCGGGGAGCTGTTTTTT
17,NA,TRBV4-1,NA,TRBJ1-3,CASSQGKQGPVGNTMYF,TGCGCCAGCAGCCAAGGAAAACAGGGCCCGGTTGGAAACACCATGTATTTT
15,NA,TRBV10-2,TRBD2,TRBJ2-7,CASTPRSGGSYEQYF,TGCGCCAGCACTCCTCGGTCGGGGGGCTCCTACGAGCAGTACTTC
14,few,TRBV6-2/TRBV6-3,NA,TRBJ1-2,CASQTPGRDYGYTF,TGTGCCAGTCAAACCCCCGGGCGCGACTATGGCTACACCTTC
13,many,TRBV29-1,TRBD2,TRBJ2-5,CSAGAGGDETQYF,TGCAGCGCTGGAGCGGGAGGGGATGAGACCCAGTACTTC
15,NA,TRBV11-2,NA,TRBJ2-5,CATLSLGGTGETQYF,TGTGCCACCCTGTCCCTAGGAGGGACGGGAGAGACCCAATACTTC
14,many,TRBV6-6,NA,TRBJ1-1,CASSYDPRNTEAFF,TGTGCCAGCAGTTACGACCCAAGGAACACTGAAGCTTTCTTT
14,many,TRBV4-2,NA,TRBJ2-3,CASSPAGGRDTQYF,TGTGCCAGCAGCCCCGCCGGGGGTCGGGATACGCAGTATTTT
14,few,TRBV12-3/TRBV12-4,TRBD1,TRBJ2-5,CATQGTGDFETQYF,TGTGCCACCCAGGGGACAGGTGATTTCGAGACCCAGTACTTC
15,NA,TRBV29-1,TRBD1,TRBJ2-2,CSVLKGQGGAGELLF,TGCAGCGTATTGAAGGGACAGGGTGGGGCCGGGGAGCTGCTTTTT
13,NA,TRBV19,NA,TRBJ1-1,CASRRGMNTEAFF,TGTGCTAGCAGGCGGGGAATGAACACTGAAGCTTTCTTT
15,many,TRBV11-2,NA,TRBJ2-2,CASSFAGSNTGELFF,TGTGCCAGCAGCTTCGCAGGTTCGAACACCGGGGAGCTGTTTTTT
13,NA,TRBV30,TRBD1,TRBJ2-7,CAWDKQGSYEQYF,TGTGCCTGGGATAAACAGGGGTCCTACGAGCAGTACTTC
17,NA,TRBV30,NA,TRBJ2-1,CAWGLQVESSWRNEQFF,TGTGCCTGGGGACTCCAAGTTGAGTCTAGCTGGAGGAATGAGCAGTTCTTC
15,many,TRBV11-2,NA,TRBJ1-4,CASSSLGVANEKLFF,TGTGCCAGCAGTTCGCTAGGGGTTGCTAATGAAAAACTGTTTTTT
14,few,TRBV12-3/TRBV12-4,NA,TRBJ2-7,CASSLTGDPYEQYF,TGTGCCAGCAGTTTAACCGGGGACCCCTACGAGCAGTACTTC
12,many,TRBV6-2/TRBV6-3,NA,TRBJ2-1,CASTQGYNEQFF,TGTGCCAGCACTCAGGGGTACAATGAGCAGTTCTTC
15,many,TRBV4-1,TRBD1,TRBJ2-7,CASSQVGDRGREQYF,TGCGCCAGCAGCCAAGTTGGCGACAGGGGTCGCGAGCAGTACTTC
15,NA,TRBV6-5,TRBD1,TRBJ1-1,CASSYTGQGATEAFF,TGTGCCAGCAGTTACACGGGACAGGGGGCAACTGAAGCTTTCTTT
19,NA,TRBV6-2/TRBV6-3,TRBD2,TRBJ2-1,CASRAPGLAGGEAYNEQFF,TGTGCCAGCAGGGCACCGGGACTAGCGGGAGGGGAGGCCTACAATGAGCAGTTCTTC
18,NA,TRBV10-3,TRBD2,TRBJ2-7,CAARRAGTSGTSSYEQYF,TGTGCCGCAAGGAGGGCCGGGACTAGCGGGACGAGCTCCTACGAGCAGTACTTC
12,NA,TRBV11-2,NA,TRBJ2-5,CASSNIQETQYF,TGCGCCAGCAGCAATATCCAAGAGACCCAGTACTTC
14,NA,TRBV5-6,NA,TRBJ2-7,CASSPTIKQHEQYF,TGTGCCAGCAGCCCCACGATAAAACAGCACGAGCAGTACTTC
19,NA,TRBV12-5,TRBD2,TRBJ2-2,CASGFLIYGTSGDTGELFF,TGTGCTAGTGGTTTTCTAATCTACGGGACTAGCGGGGACACCGGGGAGCTGTTTTTT
13,few,TRBV28,NA,TRBJ2-7,CASRATPNDEQYF,TGTGCCAGCAGGGCCACCCCTAACGACGAGCAGTACTTC
12,many,TRBV10-3,NA,TRBJ2-7,CAISESSGTQYF,TGTGCCATCAGTGAGTCTAGCGGAACGCAGTACTTC
13,few,TRBV12-3/TRBV12-4,NA,TRBJ2-7,CASSFDRTYEQYF,TGTGCCAGCAGTTTTGACCGAACCTACGAGCAGTACTTC
16,NA,TRBV11-2,NA,TRBJ1-4,CASSKLRLAVNEKLFF,TGTGCCAGCAGCAAACTTAGACTGGCTGTTAATGAAAAACTGTTTTTT
13,NA,TRBV12-3/TRBV12-4,NA,TRBJ1-6,CASSLGGNSPLHF,TGTGCCAGCAGCTTGGGAGGTAATTCACCCCTCCACTTT
13,many,TRBV12-3/TRBV12-4,NA,TRBJ1-1,CASSPGLNTEAFF,TGTGCCAGCAGTCCGGGACTGAACACTGAAGCTTTCTTT
15,few,TRBV14,TRBD1,TRBJ1-2,CASSHGPGQIYGYTF,TGTGCCAGCAGCCATGGACCGGGACAGATTTATGGCTACACCTTC
11,many,TRBV29-1,NA,TRBJ2-1,CSVGDRGAMFF,TGCAGCGTGGGGGATCGGGGGGCTATGTTCTTC
15,many,TRBV12-3/TRBV12-4,TRBD2,TRBJ2-1,CASSQASGTYNEQFF,TGTGCCAGCAGCCAAGCTAGCGGAACCTACAATGAGCAGTTCTTC
14,NA,TRBV29-1,NA,TRBJ2-7,CSATSGTETYEQYF,TGCAGCGCTACATCCGGGACTGAGACATACGAGCAGTACTTC
13,NA,TRBV12-3/TRBV12-4,NA,TRBJ1-5,CASGLRPHQPQHF,TGTGCCAGCGGCCTTCGGCCTCATCAGCCCCAGCATTTT
13,NA,TRBV5-1,NA,TRBJ2-2,CASRVAATGELFF,TGCGCCAGTAGGGTAGCGGCCACCGGGGAGCTGTTTTTT
16,once,TRBV5-5,TRBD1,TRBJ1-6,CASSSGQGRENSPLHF,TGTGCCAGCAGCTCTGGACAGGGGCGAGAAAATTCACCCCTCCACTTT
14,NA,TRBV11-2,NA,TRBJ1-1,CASSSQGAGTEALF,TGTGCCAGCAGCTCCCAGGGCGCCGGGACTGAAGCTCTCTTT
12,NA,TRBV12-3/TRBV12-4,NA,TRBJ2-5,CASSRTDGTQYF,TGTGCCAGCAGCCGCACTGACGGTACCCAGTACTTC
13,few,TRBV6-5,NA,TRBJ1-3,CASSSLSGNTIYF,TGTGCCAGCAGCAGTCTCTCTGGAAACACCATATATTTT
12,many,TRBV29-1,NA,TRBJ2-7,CSAKTVGYEQYF,TGCAGCGCCAAGACAGTCGGATACGAGCAGTACTTC
14,once,TRBV12-3/TRBV12-4,NA,TRBJ2-7,CASSLITCPYEQYF,TGTGCCAGCAGTTTAATAACCTGCCCCTACGAGCAGTACTTC
13,NA,TRBV11-2,NA,TRBJ2-5,CATSTEPLKTPYF,TGTGCCACCTCAACAGAACCCCTGAAGACCCCGTACTTC
17,NA,TRBV7-9,TRBD1,TRBJ2-3,CASSSRTGAFSTDTQYF,TGTGCCAGCAGCTCACGGACAGGGGCATTCAGTACAGATACGCAGTATTTT
16,NA,TRBV7-9,NA,TRBJ2-5,CASSYGRGLPQETQYF,TGTGCCAGCAGCTACGGAAGAGGTCTTCCCCAAGAGACCCAGTACTTC
15,NA,TRBV29-1,NA,TRBJ2-4,CSVVVGNLTKNIQYF,TGCAGCGTTGTCGTGGGGAATCTAACCAAAAACATTCAATACTTC
19,NA,TRBV11-2,NA,TRBJ2-3,CASSHRKRTLAPDTNTQYF,TGTGCCAGCAGCCACCGAAAGAGAACCCTAGCGCCAGACACAAATACGCAGTATTTT
14,few,TRBV12-5,NA,TRBJ1-1,CASGLVGGITEAFF,TGTGCTAGTGGTTTGGTGGGTGGAATCACTGAAGCTTTCTTT
17,few,TRBV5-1,TRBD2,TRBJ2-1,CASSLDSQGGLAGGPIF,TGCGCCAGCAGCCTGGACAGCCAAGGTGGATTAGCGGGAGGCCCCATCTTC
17,NA,TRBV11-2,NA,TRBJ2-4,CASSLLRQEGARNIQYF,TGTGCCAGCAGCTTACTCAGACAGGAGGGAGCCAGAAACATTCAGTACTTC
14,NA,TRBV7-8,NA,TRBJ1-2,CASSLCSYYNGYTF,TGTGCCAGCAGCTTGTGTTCTTACTACAATGGCTACACCTTC
16,NA,TRBV18,TRBD1,TRBJ2-7,CASSPPDRVKQGEQYF,TGTGCCAGCTCACCACCGGACAGGGTAAAGCAGGGCGAGCAGTACTTC
15,few,TRBV12-3/TRBV12-4,NA,TRBJ1-5,CASSSQGRSNQPQHF,TGTGCCAGCAGTTCCCAGGGAAGGAGCAATCAGCCCCAGCATTTT